The next 28 T cell receptor beta chains were all read from a single sample in a study of cytomegalovirus exposure and HLA in healthy donors. Use of 60 Vbeta and 13 Jbeta primers characterized the PCR. The data were produced by immunoSEQ multiplex PCR, yet TCRdb's version contains in-frame clones alone and is incomplete. The sample consists of about 130,000 clones, 84% of them appearing once. The sequencing input was PBMCs. These receptors were taken from a woman aged 18-29 years in good health and CMV-seropositive.

The chain is built from TRBV25-1 and TRBJ1-5, with D maybe TRBD1 (5 bases). The germline V and J ends were trimmed by 6 bases and 1 base, with 10 bases remaining between them. This CDR3 comprises 14 residues. Germline V gene lookup returns CDR1 MGHDK and CDR2 SYGVNS. The CDR3 region has the DNA TGTGCCAGCAGGGGGGGTGGGAGCAATCAGCCCCAGCATTTT. Protein product: CASRGGGSNQPQHF. The variable domain in full, with the rest retrieved from reference TRBV25-1 and TRBJ1-5, is EADIYQTPRYLVIGTGKKITLECSQTMGHDKMYWYQQDPGMELHLIHYSYGVNSTEKGDLSSESTVSRIRTEHFPLTLESARPSHTSQYLCASRGGGSNQPQHFGDGTRLSIL.

This sequence joins TRBV9 and TRBJ2-7; a possible D gene is TRBD2 (7 bases). Germline assignment: CDR1 SGDLS and CDR2 YYNGEE. Trimming removed 4 bases at V and 4 bases at J, with 15 bases between. CDR3 size: 14 residues. Here the CDR3 DNA reads TGTGCCAGCAGCACGGGGGGCGTCGGGTACGAGCAGTACTTC. Protein product: CASSTGGVGYEQYF.

The chain carries TRBV5-1 and TRBJ2-3, with 7 positions matching TRBD1. Looked up from germline, CDR1 is SGHRS and CDR2 is YFSETQ. The CDR3 runs to 13 residues. With V trimmed by 6 bases and J by 4 bases, 5 bases remained unmatched. This CDR3 reads CASTAGGADTQYF. The CDR3 region has the DNA TGCGCCAGCACGGCAGGGGGAGCAGATACGCAGTATTTT.

The V call is TRBV18, the J call TRBJ2-3; 11 nucleotides agree with TRBD2. CDR3 size: 19 residues. V shed 1 base, J shed 2 bases, and the junction held 11 bases outside the gene matches. Germline assignment: CDR1 KGHSH and CDR2 LQKENI. CDR3 sequence reads: CASSPLASGGPSYTDTQYF. The CDR3 nucleotides read TGTGCCAGCTCACCACTGGCTAGCGGGGGGCCATCGTACACAGATACGCAGTATTTT.

V usage is TRBV5-1 and J usage is TRBJ1-2, with TRBD1 matching over 7 bases. The germline gives CDR1 SGHRS, CDR2 YFSETQ. J gave up 3 bases and V 4 bases, and 9 bases lay outside the gene matches. The CDR3 runs to 15 residues. DNA for the CDR3: TGCGCCAGCAGCCCCATCGGACAGGAACACTATGGCTACACCTTC. This encodes CASSPIGQEHYGYTF.

The V call is TRBV6-1, the J call TRBJ1-5; D gene ambiguous. The V gene lost 7 bases and the J gene lost 2 bases, with 15 bases spanning the gap. The CDR3 runs to 15 residues. Germline CDR1 is MNHNS and CDR2 is SASEGT. The CDR3 sequence: CASTPGKAGNQPQHF. In nucleotides, the CDR3 is TGTGCCAGCACCCCGGGGAAGGCGGGCAATCAGCCCCAGCATTTT.

This clone was seen a few times. The V call is TRBV27, the J call TRBJ2-7; TRBD2 might be the D (5 bases). CDR3 length equals 13 residues. V shed 3 bases and J shed 3 bases, with 9 bases lying between them. CDR1 is MNHEY and CDR2 is SMNVEV in the germline V gene (reference sequence). The DNA of the CDR3 is TGTGCCAGCAGTTTCGGGGTGCTCTACGAGCAGTACTTC. This translates into CASSFGVLYEQYF.

This clone has just a few counts. This sequence joins TRBV15 and TRBJ2-3; 8 positions agree with TRBD2. The ends lost 0 bases at V and 1 base at J; junction bases unmatched: 3. The CDR3 consists of 16 residues. Per the germline V gene, CDR1 is LNHNV and CDR2 is YYDKDF (reference sequence). This CDR3 reads CATSREPGGGTDTQYF. CDR3 DNA: TGTGCCACCAGCAGAGAACCGGGGGGGGGCACAGATACGCAGTATTTT.

V is TRBV7-9 and J is TRBJ2-1; 7 nucleotides align to TRBD1. This CDR3 contains 14 residues. V dropped 5 bases and J dropped 4; count of bases not matched to a gene: 5. The germline CDR1 and CDR2 sequences are SEHNR and FQNEAQ (reference sequence). Written as DNA, the CDR3 is TGTGCCAGCAGCGCTGACAGGGCTTACAATGAGCAGTTCTTC. It is translated as CASSADRAYNEQFF.

In its sample, this clone was seen once. This chain joins TRBV2 and TRBJ2-5; D remains unclear. The DNA end favors TRBJ2-7, so the J call may be wrong. The germline V gene has CDR1 SNHLY and CDR2 FYNNEI. This CDR3 is 12 amino acids long. The CDR3 DNA is TGTGCCAGCAGTCCCGTTTTCCACGAGCAGTACTTC. Translated, it gives CASSPVFHEQYF.

The rearrangement uses TRBV7-8 and TRBJ1-5, with 10 bases that match TRBD1. The CDR3 runs 20 residues. J was trimmed by 0 bases and V by 6 bases; bases with no gene match: 17. Germline assignment: CDR1 SGHVS and CDR2 FQNEAQ. The CDR3 is CASSWDRGRLAIYSNQPQHF. CDR3 coding DNA: TGTGCCAGCAGTTGGGACAGGGGCCGACTCGCTATCTATAGCAATCAGCCCCAGCATTTT.

The V call is TRBV5-1, the J call TRBJ1-1; no reliable D call. This CDR3 comprises 12 residues. V was shortened by 5 bases and J by 5 bases, with 10 bases between the two germline ends. The germline V gene encodes CDR1 SGHRS and CDR2 YFSETQ. DNA of the CDR3: TGCGCCAGCAGTTTCGACAAAACTGAAGCTTTCTTT. It codes for CASSFDKTEAFF.

The chain is built from TRBV6-5 and TRBJ2-7, with 11 bases fitting TRBD1. Germline CDR1 MNHEY, CDR2 SVGAGI. V shed 0 bases, J shed 8 bases, and the junction held 6 bases outside the gene matches. CDR3 size: 15 residues. CDR3 DNA: TGTGCCAGCAGTTACTCGCCGGGACAGGGGGTTAAGCAGTACTTC. Amino acid sequence: CASSYSPGQGVKQYF.

The genes are TRBV5-4 and TRBJ2-7, with TRBD2 as a possible D gene (5 bases). The CDR3 has 14 residues. Germline CDR1 SGHNT, CDR2 YYREEE (reference sequence). Trimming took off 1 base at V and 2 bases at J, with 10 bases between the two ends. The CDR3 DNA reads TGTGCCAGCAGCTTGTGGGGAGCCACCTACGAGCAGTACTTC. Amino acid sequence: CASSLWGATYEQYF.

The V call is TRBV13, the J call TRBJ1-6; no definite D call. The CDR3 has 16 residues. Germline CDR1 PRHDT, CDR2 FYEKMQ (reference sequence). Between the trimmed V and J ends, which lost 2 bases and 2 bases, there was a span of 10 bases. The CDR3 nucleotides read TGTGCCAGCAGCTTACTCTCCGAGGCCTATAATTCACCCCTCCACTTT. This sequence encodes CASSLLSEAYNSPLHF.

The rearrangement uses TRBV27 and TRBJ2-1; perhaps TRBD2 as D (5 bases). The germline V gene encodes CDR1 MNHEY and CDR2 SMNVEV (reference sequence). The CDR3 length is 14 residues. Trimming shortened V by 7 bases and J by 4 bases, and 14 bases separated the two germline ends. The CDR3 region has the DNA TGTGCCAGCAAATCCGGAGGTGTATACAATGAGCAGTTCTTC. Translating gives CASKSGGVYNEQFF.

The J gene is TRBJ2-1, the V gene TRBV5-1; a possible D gene is TRBD2 (6 bases). Germline CDR1 SGHRS, CDR2 YFSETQ. V was trimmed by 0 bases and J by 3 bases, leaving 10 bases between them. This CDR3 is built from 15 residues. The CDR3 loop reads CASSLEGTGYNEQFF. CDR3 DNA: TGCGCCAGCAGCTTGGAAGGGACTGGCTACAATGAGCAGTTCTTC.

The chain links TRBV28 to TRBJ1-1; D unclear. CDR3 length: 14 amino acids. The germline V gene encodes CDR1 MDHEN and CDR2 SYDVKM. The V gene lost 5 bases and the J gene lost 1 base, with 11 bases spanning the gap. CDR3 DNA sequence: TGTGCCAGCAGTGAATTCCCAGGGAACACTGAAGCTTTCTTT. Protein product: CASSEFPGNTEAFF. Drawing the rest from reference TRBV28 and TRBJ1-1, the complete variable domain is DVKVTQSSRYLVKRTGEKVFLECVQDMDHENMFWYRQDPGLGLRLIYFSYDVKMKEKGDIPEGYSVSREKKERFSLILESASTNQTSMYLCASSEFPGNTEAFFGQGTRLTVV.

J is TRBJ2-7 and V is TRBV15, with 9 nucleotides matching TRBD1. CDR1 and CDR2 from the germline V gene are LNHNV and YYDKDF (reference sequence). V trimming: 0 bases; J trimming: 3 bases; junction bases outside the gene matches: 3. The CDR3 consists of 15 residues. The CDR3 coding sequence is TGTGCCACCAGCAGAGATATGGGACAGGGCTACGAGCAGTACTTC. This gives the protein CATSRDMGQGYEQYF.

The chain uses TRBV27 and TRBJ2-2, with D tentatively TRBD1 (5 bases). The V gene lost 0 bases and the J gene lost 1 base, with 9 bases spanning the gap. The germline CDR1 and CDR2 sequences are MNHEY and SMNVEV (reference sequence). The CDR3 sequence is 16 residues long. DNA of the CDR3: TGTGCCAGCAGTTTATCGTCCCAGGGGAACACCGGGGAGCTGTTTTTT. It codes for CASSLSSQGNTGELFF.

This clone has a handful of counts. V usage is TRBV20-1 and J usage is TRBJ1-1; the match to TRBD1 covers 7 bases. The CDR3 runs to 11 residues. Germline values: CDR1 DFQATT, CDR2 SNEGSKA (reference sequence). V shed 6 bases, J shed 7 bases, and the junction held 5 bases outside the gene matches. In nucleotides, the CDR3 is TGCAGTGCCCTAAGGGACAGTGAAGCTTTCTTT. Amino acids: CSALRDSEAFF.

This sequence joins TRBV5-4 and TRBJ2-1; tentatively, D is TRBD2 (5 bases). This CDR3 region has 12 residues. Trimming took 10 bases from V and 10 from J, leaving 18 bases between them. CDR1 SGHNT and CDR2 YYREEE come from the germline V gene (reference sequence). This CDR3 is CAEAAVSGEQFF. In nucleotides, the CDR3 is TGTGCCGAAGCGGCCGTATCCGGGGAGCAGTTCTTC. The whole variable domain, filled in from reference TRBV5-4 and TRBJ2-1, reads ETGVTQSPTHLIKTRGQQVTLRCSSQSGHNTVSWYQQALGQGPQFIFQYYREEENGRGNFPPRFSGLQFPNYSSELNVNALELDDSALYLCAEAAVSGEQFFGPGTRLTVL.

The rearrangement uses TRBV5-1 and TRBJ2-1, with 8 bases aligning to TRBD2. This CDR3 contains 16 residues. Germline loops: CDR1 SGHRS, CDR2 YFSETQ. V lost 3 bases, J lost 3 bases, and 8 bases stayed unmatched. The CDR3 reads CASSSGEAGDYNEQFF. CDR3 nucleotide sequence: TGCGCCAGCAGCTCGGGCGAAGCGGGAGACTACAATGAGCAGTTCTTC. Supplemented by reference TRBV5-1 and TRBJ2-1, the full variable domain reads KAGVTQTPRYLIKTRGQQVTLSCSPISGHRSVSWYQQTPGQGLQFLFEYFSETQRNKGNFPGRFSGRQFSNSRSEMNVSTLELGDSALYLCASSSGEAGDYNEQFFGPGTRLTVL.

This clone was picked up one time. This chain joins TRBV4-2 and TRBJ2-7; TRBD1 aligns across 8 bases. J was trimmed by 0 bases and V by 3 bases; bases with no gene match: 7. Per germline, CDR1 LGHNA and CDR2 YNFKEQ. The CDR3 length is 16 residues. CDR3 sequence (DNA): TGTGCCAGCAGCCAGGCCGGGACAGGCCTCTCCTACGAGCAGTACTTC. This sequence encodes CASSQAGTGLSYEQYF.

The CDR3 DNA is TGTGCCAGCAGCGTACGACCCCTGGCTAGCGGGACCTACGAGCAGTACTTC. Residues: CASSVRPLASGTYEQYF. The chain joins TRBV9 to TRBJ2-7; 9 nucleotides line up with TRBD2. Germline CDR1 is SGDLS and CDR2 is YYNGEE. Trimming removed 1 base from V and 2 bases from J; junction bases left unmatched: 10. CDR3 size: 17 residues.

The chain employs TRBV25-1 and TRBJ2-1; D unclear. Germline values: CDR1 MGHDK, CDR2 SYGVNS. The V and J ends lost 1 base and 1 base respectively, with 11 bases between them. The CDR3 spans 16 residues. DNA for the CDR3: TGTGCCAGCAGTGAATCAGGCCCTCTGTCCTACAATGAGCAGTTCTTC. This codes for CASSESGPLSYNEQFF.

V is TRBV2 and J is TRBJ2-5; 7 bases are shared with TRBD2. The CDR3 runs to 13 residues. V shed 8 bases, J shed 4 bases, and the junction held 7 bases outside the gene matches. The germline V gene encodes CDR1 SNHLY and CDR2 FYNNEI. The CDR3 nucleotides are TGTGCCAGCGTTACTAGCGCGGCAGAGACCCAGTACTTC. Translation gives CASVTSAAETQYF.

The J gene is TRBJ2-3, the V gene TRBV5-5; D unclear. Trimming pared 2 bases from V and 2 bases from J, leaving 9 bases between. Per the germline V gene, CDR1 is SGHKS and CDR2 is YYEKEE (reference sequence). The CDR3 length is 14 residues. CDR3 protein: CASSFTVFTDTQYF. CDR3 coding DNA: TGTGCCAGCAGCTTTACAGTTTTCACAGATACGCAGTATTTT.